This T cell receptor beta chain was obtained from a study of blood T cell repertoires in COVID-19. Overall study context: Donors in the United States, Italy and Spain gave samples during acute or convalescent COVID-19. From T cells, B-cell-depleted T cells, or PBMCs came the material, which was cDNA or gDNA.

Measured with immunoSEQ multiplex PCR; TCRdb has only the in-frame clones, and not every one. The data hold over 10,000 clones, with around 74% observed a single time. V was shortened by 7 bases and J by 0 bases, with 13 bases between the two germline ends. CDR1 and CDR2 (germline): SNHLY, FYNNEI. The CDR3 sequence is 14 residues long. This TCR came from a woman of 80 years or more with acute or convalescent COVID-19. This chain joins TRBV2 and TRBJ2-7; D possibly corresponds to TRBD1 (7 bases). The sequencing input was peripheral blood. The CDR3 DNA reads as TGTGCCAGCACCCAGGGGGGTAGCTCCTACGAGCAGTACTTC. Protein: CASTQGGSSYEQYF.